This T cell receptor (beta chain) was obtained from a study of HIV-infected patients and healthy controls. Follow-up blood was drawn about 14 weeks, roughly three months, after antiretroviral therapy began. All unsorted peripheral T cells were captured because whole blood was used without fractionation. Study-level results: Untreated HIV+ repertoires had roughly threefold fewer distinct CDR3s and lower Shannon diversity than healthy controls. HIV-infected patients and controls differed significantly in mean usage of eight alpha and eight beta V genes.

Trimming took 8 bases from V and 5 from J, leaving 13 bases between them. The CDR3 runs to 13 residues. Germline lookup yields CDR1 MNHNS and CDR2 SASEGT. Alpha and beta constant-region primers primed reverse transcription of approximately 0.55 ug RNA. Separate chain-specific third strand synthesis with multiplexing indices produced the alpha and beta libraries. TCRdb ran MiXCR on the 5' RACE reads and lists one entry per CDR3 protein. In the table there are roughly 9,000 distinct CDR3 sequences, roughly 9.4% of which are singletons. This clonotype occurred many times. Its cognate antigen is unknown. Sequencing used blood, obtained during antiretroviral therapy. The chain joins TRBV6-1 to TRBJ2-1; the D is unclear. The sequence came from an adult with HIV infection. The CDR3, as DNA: TGTGCCAGCGCGGCGTCCTGGGACAATGAGCAGTTCTTC. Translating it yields CASAASWDNEQFF.